This entry features one TCR beta chain sequence. No antigen is known for it. The sample belongs to a study of blood T cells in healthy people across ages. At the level of the study: Through template switching, about one barcoded beta molecule was captured per two T cells, as measured in model experiments.

Researchers report isolating at least 7 million PBMCs per sample. A second about 7 to 11 cycle PCR used barcoded and J-beta primers. TCRdb itself ran the 5' RACE reads through MiXCR, one entry per CDR3 protein. The sample carries 750,000 to 950,000 distinct CDR3 sequences, around half recorded once. Findings and caveats of the study: Older age went with lower TCR beta diversity per million T cells, in a roughly linear way.

The CDR3 spans 14 residues. Germline lookup yields CDR1 MNHEY and CDR2 SVGAGI. With 4 bases clipped from V and 3 bases from J, the junction kept 6 bases outside the gene matches. Sequencing was performed on blood. The chain combines TRBV6-5 with TRBJ2-7; 7 nucleotides agree with TRBD1. The TCR sequence derives from an elderly man in good health. The CDR3 nucleotides are TGTGCCAGCAGTTCCCCGGGACAGAGCTACGAGCAGTACTTC. It yields the protein CASSSPGQSYEQYF.